This TCR beta chain originates from a study of blood T cell repertoires in COVID-19. Germline-derived CDR1 and CDR2 are LNHDA and SQIVND (reference sequence). CDR3 length: 15 amino acids. Trimming took 5 bases from V and 4 from J; bases not matched to a gene: 7. The table came from immunoSEQ multiplex PCR; TCRdb's copy has only in-frame clones and leaves some out. The sample records about 95,000 clones, around nine tenths being singletons. This clonotype was obtained from a man in his sixties with COVID-19, enrolled during active disease. The chain recombines TRBV19 with TRBJ1-5, with TRBD1 matching 8 bases. The sample taken for sequencing was peripheral blood. Here the CDR3 reads CASSGWTGMNQPQHF. The CDR3 coding sequence is TGTGCCAGTAGTGGGTGGACAGGGATGAATCAGCCCCAGCATTTT.